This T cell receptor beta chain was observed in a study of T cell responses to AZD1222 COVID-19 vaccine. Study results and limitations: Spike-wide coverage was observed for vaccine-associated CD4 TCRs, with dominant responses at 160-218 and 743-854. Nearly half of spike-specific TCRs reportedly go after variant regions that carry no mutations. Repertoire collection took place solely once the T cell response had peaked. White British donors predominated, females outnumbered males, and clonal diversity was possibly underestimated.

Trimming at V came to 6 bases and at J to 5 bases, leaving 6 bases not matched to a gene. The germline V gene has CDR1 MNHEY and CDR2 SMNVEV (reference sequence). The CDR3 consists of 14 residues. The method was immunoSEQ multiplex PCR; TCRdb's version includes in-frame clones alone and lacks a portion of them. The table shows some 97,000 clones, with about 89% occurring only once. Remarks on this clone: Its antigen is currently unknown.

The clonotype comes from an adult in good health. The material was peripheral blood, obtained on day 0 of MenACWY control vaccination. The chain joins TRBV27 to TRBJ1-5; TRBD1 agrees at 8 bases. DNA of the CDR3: TGTGCCAGCAGCCCAGGGACAGGAGATCAGCCCCAGCATTTT. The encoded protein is CASSPGTGDQPQHF.